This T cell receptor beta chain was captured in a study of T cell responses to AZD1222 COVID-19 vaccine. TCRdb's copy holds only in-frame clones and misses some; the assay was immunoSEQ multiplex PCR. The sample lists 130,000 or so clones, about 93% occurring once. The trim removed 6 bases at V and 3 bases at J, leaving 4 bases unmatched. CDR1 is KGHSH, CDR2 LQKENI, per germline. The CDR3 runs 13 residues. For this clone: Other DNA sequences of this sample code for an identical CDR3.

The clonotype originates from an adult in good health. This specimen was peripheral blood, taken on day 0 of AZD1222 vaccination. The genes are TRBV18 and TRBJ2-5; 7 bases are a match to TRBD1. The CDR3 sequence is CASSPGQEETQYF. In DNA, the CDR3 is TGTGCCAGCTCTCCCGGACAGGAAGAGACCCAGTACTTC.